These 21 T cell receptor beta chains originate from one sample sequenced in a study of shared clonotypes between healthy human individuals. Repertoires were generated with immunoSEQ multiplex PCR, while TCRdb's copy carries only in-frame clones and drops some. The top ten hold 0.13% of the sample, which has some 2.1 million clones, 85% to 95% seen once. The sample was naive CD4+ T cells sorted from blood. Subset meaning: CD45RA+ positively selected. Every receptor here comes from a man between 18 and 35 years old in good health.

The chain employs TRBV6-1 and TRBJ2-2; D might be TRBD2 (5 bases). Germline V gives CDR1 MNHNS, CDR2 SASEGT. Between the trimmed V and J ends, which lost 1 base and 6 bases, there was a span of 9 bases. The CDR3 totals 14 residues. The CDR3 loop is CASSEEGGPGELFF. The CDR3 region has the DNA TGTGCCAGCAGTGAAGAAGGAGGTCCCGGGGAGCTGTTTTTT.

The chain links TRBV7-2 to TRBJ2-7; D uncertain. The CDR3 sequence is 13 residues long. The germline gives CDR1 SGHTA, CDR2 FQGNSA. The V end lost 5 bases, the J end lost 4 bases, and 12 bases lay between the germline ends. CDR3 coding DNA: TGTGCCAGCAGCCCCGGAAGAGATTACGAGCAGTACTTC. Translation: CASSPGRDYEQYF.

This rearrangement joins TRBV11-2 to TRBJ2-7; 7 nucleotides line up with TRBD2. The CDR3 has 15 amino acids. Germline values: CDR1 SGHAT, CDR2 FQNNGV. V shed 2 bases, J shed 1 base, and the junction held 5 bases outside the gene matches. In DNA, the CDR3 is TGTGCCAGCAGCTTATACGGACTAGAGTCCTACGAGCAGTACTTC. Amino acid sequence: CASSLYGLESYEQYF. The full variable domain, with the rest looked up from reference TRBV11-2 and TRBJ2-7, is EAGVAQSPRYKIIEKRQSVAFWCNPISGHATLYWYQQILGQGPKLLIQFQNNGVVDDSQLPKDRFSAERLKGVDSTLKIQPAKLEDSAVYLCASSLYGLESYEQYFGPGTRLTVT.

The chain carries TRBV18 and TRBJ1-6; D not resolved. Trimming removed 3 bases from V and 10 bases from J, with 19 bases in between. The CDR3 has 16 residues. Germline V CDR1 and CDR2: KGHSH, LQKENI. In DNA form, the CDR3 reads TGTGCCAGCTCACCCCCCGGCGAGGTGACTTCCTCACCCCTCCACTTT. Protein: CASSPPGEVTSSPLHF.

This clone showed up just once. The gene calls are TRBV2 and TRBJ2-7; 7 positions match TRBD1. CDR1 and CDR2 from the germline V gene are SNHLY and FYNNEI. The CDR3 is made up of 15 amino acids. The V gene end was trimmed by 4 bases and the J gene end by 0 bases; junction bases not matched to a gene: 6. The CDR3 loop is CASSGTGYSSYEQYF. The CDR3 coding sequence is TGTGCCAGCAGTGGGACAGGATATAGCTCCTACGAGCAGTACTTC.

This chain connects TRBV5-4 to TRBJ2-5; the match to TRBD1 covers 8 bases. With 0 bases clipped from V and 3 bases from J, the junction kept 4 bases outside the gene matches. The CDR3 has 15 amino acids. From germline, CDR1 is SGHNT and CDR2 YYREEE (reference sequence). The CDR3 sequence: CASSLEDRVEETQYF. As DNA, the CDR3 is TGTGCCAGCAGCTTGGAGGACAGGGTGGAAGAGACCCAGTACTTC. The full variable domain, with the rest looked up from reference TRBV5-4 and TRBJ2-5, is ETGVTQSPTHLIKTRGQQVTLRCSSQSGHNTVSWYQQALGQGPQFIFQYYREEENGRGNFPPRFSGLQFPNYSSELNVNALELDDSALYLCASSLEDRVEETQYFGPGTRLLVL.

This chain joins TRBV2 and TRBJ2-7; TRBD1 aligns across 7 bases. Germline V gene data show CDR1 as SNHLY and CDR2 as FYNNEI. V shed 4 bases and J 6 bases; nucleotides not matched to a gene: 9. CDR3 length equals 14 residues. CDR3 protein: CASSGQGEISEQYF. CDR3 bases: TGTGCCAGCAGTGGCCAGGGGGAAATTTCCGAGCAGTACTTC.

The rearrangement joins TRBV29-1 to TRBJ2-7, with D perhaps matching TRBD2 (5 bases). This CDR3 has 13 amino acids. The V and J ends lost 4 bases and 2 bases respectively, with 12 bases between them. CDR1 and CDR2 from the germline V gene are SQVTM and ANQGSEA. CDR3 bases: TGCAGCGTTGTAGGAGCGGCCCCCTACGAGCAGTACTTC. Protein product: CSVVGAAPYEQYF.

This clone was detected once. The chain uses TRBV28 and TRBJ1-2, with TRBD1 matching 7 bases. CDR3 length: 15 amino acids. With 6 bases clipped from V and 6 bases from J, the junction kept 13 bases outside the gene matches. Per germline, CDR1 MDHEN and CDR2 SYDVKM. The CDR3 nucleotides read TGTGCCAGCAGGCCCGCCGGGACAGCCTACCATGGCTACACCTTC. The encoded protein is CASRPAGTAYHGYTF.

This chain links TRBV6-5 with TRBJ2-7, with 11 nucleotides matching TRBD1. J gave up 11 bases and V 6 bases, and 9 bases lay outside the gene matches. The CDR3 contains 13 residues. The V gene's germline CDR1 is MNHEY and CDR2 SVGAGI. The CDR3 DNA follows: TGTGCCAGCAGGCCAGGGACAGGGGGGAATGAGTACTTC. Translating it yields CASRPGTGGNEYF.

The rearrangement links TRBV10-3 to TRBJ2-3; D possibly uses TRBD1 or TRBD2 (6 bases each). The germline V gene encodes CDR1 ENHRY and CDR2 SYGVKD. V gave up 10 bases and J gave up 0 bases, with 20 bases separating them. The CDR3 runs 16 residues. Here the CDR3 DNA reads TGTGCCACGCAAAGGGGGGCGGGGACTAGCACAGATACGCAGTATTTT. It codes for CATQRGAGTSTDTQYF.

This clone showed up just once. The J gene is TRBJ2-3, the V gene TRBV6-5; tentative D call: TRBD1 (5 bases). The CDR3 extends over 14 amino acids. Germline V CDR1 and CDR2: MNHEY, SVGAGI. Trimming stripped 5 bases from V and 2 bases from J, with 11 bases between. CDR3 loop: CASSRPGLTDTQYF. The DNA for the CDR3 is TGTGCCAGCAGTCGCCCAGGGCTCACAGATACGCAGTATTTT.

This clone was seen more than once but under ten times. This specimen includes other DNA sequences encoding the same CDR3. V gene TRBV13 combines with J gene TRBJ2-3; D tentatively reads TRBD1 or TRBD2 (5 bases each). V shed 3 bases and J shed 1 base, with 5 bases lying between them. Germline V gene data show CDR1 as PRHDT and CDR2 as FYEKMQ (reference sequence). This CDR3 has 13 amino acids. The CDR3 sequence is CASSLGGTDTQYF. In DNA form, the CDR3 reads TGTGCCAGCAGCTTGGGGGGCACAGATACGCAGTATTTT.

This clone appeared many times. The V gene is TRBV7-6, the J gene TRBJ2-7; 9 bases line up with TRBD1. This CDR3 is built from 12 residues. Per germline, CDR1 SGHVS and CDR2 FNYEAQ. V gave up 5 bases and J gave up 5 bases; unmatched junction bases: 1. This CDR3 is CASSTGGHEQYF. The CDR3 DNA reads TGTGCCAGCAGCACAGGGGGCCACGAGCAGTACTTC.

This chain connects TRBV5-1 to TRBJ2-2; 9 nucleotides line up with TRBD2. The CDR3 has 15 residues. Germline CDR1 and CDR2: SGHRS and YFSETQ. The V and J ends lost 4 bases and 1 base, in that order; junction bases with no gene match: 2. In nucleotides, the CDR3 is TGCGCCAGCAGCAAACTAGCGGGGAACACCGGGGAGCTGTTTTTT. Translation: CASSKLAGNTGELFF.

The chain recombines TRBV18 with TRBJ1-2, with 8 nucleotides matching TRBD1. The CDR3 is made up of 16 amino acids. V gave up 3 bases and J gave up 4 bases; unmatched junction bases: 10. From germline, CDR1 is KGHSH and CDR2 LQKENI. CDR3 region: CASSPFGQGSGYGYTF. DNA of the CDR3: TGTGCCAGCTCACCGTTCGGACAGGGATCAGGCTATGGCTACACCTTC.

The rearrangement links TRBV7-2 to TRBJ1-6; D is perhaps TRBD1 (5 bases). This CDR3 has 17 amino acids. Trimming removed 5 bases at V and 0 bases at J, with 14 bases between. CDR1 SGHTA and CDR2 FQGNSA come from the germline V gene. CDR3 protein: CASSLLGVSSYNSPLHF. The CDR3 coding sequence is TGTGCCAGCAGCCTGTTAGGGGTGAGCTCCTATAATTCACCCCTCCACTTT.

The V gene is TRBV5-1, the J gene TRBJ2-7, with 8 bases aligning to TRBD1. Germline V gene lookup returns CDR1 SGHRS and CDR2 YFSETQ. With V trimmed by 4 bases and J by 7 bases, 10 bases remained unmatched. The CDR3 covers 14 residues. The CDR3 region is CASSADRARYEQYF. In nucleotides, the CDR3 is TGCGCCAGCAGCGCGGACAGGGCCCGATATGAGCAGTACTTC.

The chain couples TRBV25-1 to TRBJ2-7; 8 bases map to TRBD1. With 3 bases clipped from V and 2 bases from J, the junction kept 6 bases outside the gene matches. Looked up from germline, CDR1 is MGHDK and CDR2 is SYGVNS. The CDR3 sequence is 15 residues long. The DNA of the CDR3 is TGTGCCAGCAGTGATACCCGGGACAGGACCTACGAGCAGTACTTC. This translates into CASSDTRDRTYEQYF.

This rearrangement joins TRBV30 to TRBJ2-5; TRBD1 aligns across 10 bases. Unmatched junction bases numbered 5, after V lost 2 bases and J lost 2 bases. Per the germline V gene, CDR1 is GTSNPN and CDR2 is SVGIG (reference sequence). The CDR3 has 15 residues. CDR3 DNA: TGTGCCTGGAGTACCGGGACAGGGGTTCAAGAGACCCAGTACTTC. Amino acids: CAWSTGTGVQETQYF.

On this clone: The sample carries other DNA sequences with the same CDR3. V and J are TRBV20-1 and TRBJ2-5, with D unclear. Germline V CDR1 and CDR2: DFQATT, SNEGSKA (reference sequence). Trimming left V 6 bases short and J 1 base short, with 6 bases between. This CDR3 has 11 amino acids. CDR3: CSARPQETQYF. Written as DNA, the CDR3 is TGCAGTGCCAGGCCCCAAGAGACCCAGTACTTC.